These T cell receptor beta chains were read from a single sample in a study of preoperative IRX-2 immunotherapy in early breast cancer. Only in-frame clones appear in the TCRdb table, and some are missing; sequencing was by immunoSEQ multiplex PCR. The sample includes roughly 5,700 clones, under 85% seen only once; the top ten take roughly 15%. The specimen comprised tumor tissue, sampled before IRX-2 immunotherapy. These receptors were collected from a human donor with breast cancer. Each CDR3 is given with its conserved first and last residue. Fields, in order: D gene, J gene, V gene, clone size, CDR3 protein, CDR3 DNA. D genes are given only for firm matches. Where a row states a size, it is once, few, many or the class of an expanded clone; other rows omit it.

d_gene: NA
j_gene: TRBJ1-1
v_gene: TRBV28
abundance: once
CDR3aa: CASSLSGRYTEAFF
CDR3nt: TGTGCCAGCAGTTTGAGCGGCAGATACACTGAAGCTTTCTTT

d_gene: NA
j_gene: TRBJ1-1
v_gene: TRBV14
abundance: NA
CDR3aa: CASSIPGPDMNTEAFF
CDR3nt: TGTGCCAGCTCCATACCCGGACCGGATATGAACACTGAAGCTTTCTTT

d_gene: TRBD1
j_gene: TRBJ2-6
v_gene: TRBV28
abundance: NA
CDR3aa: CASSLLTGAGANVLTF
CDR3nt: TGTGCCAGCAGTTTACTTACAGGGGCTGGGGCCAACGTCCTGACTTTC

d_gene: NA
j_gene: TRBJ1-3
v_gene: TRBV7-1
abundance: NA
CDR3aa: CASSQNREVGDTIYF
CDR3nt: TGTGCCAGCAGCCAAAACAGGGAAGTCGGGGACACCATATATTTT

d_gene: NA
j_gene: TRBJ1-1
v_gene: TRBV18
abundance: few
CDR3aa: CASSPDRLNTEAFF
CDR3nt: TGTGCCAGCTCTCCGGACAGATTGAACACTGAAGCTTTCTTT

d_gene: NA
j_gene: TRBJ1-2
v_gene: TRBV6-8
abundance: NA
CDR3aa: CASSLQGSDNYGYTF
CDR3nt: TGTGCCAGCAGCCTACAGGGATCTGATAACTATGGCTACACCTTC

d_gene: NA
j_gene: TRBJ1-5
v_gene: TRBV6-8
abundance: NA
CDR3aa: CASSYSENQPQHF
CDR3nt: TGTGCCAGCAGTTACTCCGAGAATCAGCCCCAGCATTTT

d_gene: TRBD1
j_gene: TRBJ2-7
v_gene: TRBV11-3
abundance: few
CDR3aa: CASSLRTGKNYEQYF
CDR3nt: TGTGCCAGCAGCTTGAGGACAGGGAAAAACTACGAGCAGTACTTC

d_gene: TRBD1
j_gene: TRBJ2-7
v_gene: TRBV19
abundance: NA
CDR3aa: CASAGTGSYEQYF
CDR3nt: TGTGCCAGTGCAGGGACAGGGTCCTACGAGCAGTACTTC

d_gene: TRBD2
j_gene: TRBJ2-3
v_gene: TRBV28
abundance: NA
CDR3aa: CASSSSGRGSTDTQYF
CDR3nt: TGTGCCAGCAGTTCTAGCGGGAGGGGTAGCACAGATACGCAGTATTTT

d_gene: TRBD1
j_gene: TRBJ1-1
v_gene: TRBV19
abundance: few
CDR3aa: CASSFTGDTEAFF
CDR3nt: TGTGCCAGTAGTTTTACAGGGGACACTGAAGCTTTCTTT

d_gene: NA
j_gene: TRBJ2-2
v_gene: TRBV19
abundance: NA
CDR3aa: CASSGQSNTGELFF
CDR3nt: TGTGCCAGTAGCGGACAGTCGAACACCGGGGAGCTGTTTTTT

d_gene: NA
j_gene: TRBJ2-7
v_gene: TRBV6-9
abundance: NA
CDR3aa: CASSYVAGSSYEQYF
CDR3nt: TGTGCCAGCAGTTACGTCGCAGGGAGCTCCTACGAGCAGTACTTC

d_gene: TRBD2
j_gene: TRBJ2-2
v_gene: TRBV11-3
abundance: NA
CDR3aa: CASSVLAGESTGELFF
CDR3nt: TGTGCCAGCAGCGTCCTAGCGGGAGAGTCAACCGGGGAGCTGTTTTTT

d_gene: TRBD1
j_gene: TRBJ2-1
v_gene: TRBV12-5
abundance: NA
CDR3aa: CASGLYSGQASSYNEQFF
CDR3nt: TGTGCTAGTGGTTTGTACTCGGGACAGGCGAGCTCCTACAATGAGCAGTTCTTC

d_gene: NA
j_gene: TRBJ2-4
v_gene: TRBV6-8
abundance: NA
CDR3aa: CASSPTQAAFQYF
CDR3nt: TGTGCCAGCAGCCCCACACAGGCAGCTTTCCAGTACTTC

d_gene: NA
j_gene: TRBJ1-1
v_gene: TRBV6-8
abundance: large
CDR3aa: CASSYVGQDTEAFF
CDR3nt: TGTGCCAGCAGTTACGTGGGGCAGGACACTGAAGCTTTCTTT

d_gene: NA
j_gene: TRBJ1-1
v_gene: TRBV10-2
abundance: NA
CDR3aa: CASSDPRGNTEAFF
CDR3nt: TGCGCCAGCAGTGACCCTAGGGGGAACACTGAAGCTTTCTTT

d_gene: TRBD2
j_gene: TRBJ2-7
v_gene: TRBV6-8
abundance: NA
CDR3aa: CASSIRLAALEQYF
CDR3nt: TGTGCCAGCAGTATCAGACTAGCAGCCCTCGAGCAGTACTTC

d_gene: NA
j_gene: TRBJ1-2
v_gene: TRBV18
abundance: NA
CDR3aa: CASSDDGARGYGYTF
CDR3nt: TGTGCCAGCTCAGACGATGGGGCGAGAGGCTATGGCTACACCTTC

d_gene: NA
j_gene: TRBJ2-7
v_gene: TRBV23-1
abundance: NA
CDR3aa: CASSLRSPFGQYF
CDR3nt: TGCGCCAGCAGCTTAAGGTCTCCTTTTGGGCAGTACTTC

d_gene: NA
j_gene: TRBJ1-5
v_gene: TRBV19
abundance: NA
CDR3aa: CASSPRNQPQHF
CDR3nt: TGTGCCAGTAGTCCCCGAAATCAGCCCCAGCATTTT

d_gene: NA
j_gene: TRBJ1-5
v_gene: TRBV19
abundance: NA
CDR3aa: CASSIRVNQPQHF
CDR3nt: TGTGCCAGTAGTATTAGGGTTAATCAGCCCCAGCATTTT

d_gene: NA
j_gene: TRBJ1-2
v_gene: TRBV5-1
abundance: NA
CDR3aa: CASSLADLGNGYTF
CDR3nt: TGCGCCAGCAGCTTGGCAGACCTGGGGAATGGCTACACCTTC

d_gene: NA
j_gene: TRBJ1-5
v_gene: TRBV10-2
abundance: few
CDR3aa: CASSQGTGNQPQHF
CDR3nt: TGCGCCAGCAGTCAGGGGACGGGGAATCAGCCCCAGCATTTT